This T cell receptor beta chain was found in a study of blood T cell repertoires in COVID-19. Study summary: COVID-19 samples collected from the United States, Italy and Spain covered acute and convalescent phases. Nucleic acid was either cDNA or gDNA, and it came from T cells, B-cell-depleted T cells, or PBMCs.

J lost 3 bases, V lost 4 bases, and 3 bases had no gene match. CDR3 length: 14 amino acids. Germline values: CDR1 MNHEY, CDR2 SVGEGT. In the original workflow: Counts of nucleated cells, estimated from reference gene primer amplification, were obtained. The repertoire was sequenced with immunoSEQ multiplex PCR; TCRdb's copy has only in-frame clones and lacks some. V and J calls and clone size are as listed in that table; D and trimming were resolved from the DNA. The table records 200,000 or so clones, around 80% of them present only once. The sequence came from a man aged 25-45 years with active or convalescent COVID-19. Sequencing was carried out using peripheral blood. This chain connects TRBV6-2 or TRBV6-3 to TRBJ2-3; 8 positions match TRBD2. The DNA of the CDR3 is TGTGCCAGCAGTTTCGGACTAGCAACAGATACGCAGTATTTT. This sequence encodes CASSFGLATDTQYF.